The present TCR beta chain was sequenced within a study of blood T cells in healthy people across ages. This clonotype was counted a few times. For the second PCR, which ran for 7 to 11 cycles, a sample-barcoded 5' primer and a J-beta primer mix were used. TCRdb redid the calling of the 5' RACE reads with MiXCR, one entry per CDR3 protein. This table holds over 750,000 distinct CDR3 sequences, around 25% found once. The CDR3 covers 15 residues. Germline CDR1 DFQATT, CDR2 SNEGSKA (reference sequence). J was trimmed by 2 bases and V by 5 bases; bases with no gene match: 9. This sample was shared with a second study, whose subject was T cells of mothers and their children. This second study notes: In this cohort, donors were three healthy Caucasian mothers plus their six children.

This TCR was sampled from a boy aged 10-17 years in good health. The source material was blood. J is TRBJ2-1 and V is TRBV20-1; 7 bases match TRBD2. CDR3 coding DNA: TGCAGTGCTCTGCAGCCGGGGGGACCCTACAATGAGCAGTTCTTC. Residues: CSALQPGGPYNEQFF.